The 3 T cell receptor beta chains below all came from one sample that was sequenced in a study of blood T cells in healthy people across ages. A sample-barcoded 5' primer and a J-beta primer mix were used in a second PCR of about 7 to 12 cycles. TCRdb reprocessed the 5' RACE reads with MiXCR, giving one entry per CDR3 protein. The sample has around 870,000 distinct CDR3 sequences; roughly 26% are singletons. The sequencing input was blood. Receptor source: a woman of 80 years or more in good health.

The CDR3 DNA reads TGCGCCAGCAGCCAACAGTTAAATCAGCCCCAGCATTTT. It translates to CASSQQLNQPQHF. V is TRBV4-1 and J is TRBJ1-5; D unresolved. Trimming cost V 2 bases and J 4 bases, with 6 bases left between them. The CDR3 has 13 amino acids. Germline CDR1 and CDR2: MGHRA and YSYEKL.

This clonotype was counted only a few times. The CDR3 loop is CASGGGLYGYTF. The CDR3 nucleotides read TGTGCCAGCGGAGGGGGCCTCTATGGCTACACCTTC. The chain uses TRBV6-5 and TRBJ1-2; 7 bases map to TRBD1. After removal of 8 bases from V and 4 bases from J, the junction contained 4 bases not matched to a gene. This CDR3 region has 12 residues. Germline values: CDR1 MNHEY, CDR2 SVGAGI.

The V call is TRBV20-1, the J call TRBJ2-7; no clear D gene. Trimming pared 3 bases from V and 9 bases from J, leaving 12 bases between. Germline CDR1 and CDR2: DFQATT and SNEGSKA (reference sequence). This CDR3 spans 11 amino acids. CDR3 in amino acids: CSARCLPGQYV. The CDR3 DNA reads TGCAGTGCTAGGTGCCTCCCGGGGCAGTACGTC.